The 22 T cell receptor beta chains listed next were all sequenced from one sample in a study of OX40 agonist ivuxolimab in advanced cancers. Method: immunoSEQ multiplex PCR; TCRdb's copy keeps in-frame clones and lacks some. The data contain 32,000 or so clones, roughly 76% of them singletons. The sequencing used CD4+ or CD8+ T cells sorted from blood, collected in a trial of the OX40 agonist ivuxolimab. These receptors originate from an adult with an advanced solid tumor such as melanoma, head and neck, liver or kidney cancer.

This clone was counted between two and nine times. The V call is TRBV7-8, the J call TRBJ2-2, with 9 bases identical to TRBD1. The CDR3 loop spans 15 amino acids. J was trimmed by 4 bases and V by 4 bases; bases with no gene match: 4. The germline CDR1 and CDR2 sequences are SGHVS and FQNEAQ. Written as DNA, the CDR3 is TGTGCCAGCAGCTCTACAGGGGGCGTCACCGGGGAGCTGTTTTTT. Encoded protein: CASSSTGGVTGELFF.

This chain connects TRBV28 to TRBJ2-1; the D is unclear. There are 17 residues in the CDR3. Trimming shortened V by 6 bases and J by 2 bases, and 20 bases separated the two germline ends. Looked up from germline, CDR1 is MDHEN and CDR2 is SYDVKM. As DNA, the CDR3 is TGTGCCAGCAGGGGTCCCCCGGGCACCCGAGCCTACAATGAGCAGTTCTTC. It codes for CASRGPPGTRAYNEQFF.

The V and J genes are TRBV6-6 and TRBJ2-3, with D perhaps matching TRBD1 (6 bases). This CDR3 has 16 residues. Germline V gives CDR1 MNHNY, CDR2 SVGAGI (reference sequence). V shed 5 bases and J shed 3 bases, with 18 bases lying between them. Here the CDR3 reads CASSPRGGRGTDTQYF. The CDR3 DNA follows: TGTGCCAGCAGTCCCCGAGGGGGTCGTGGGACAGATACGCAGTATTTT.

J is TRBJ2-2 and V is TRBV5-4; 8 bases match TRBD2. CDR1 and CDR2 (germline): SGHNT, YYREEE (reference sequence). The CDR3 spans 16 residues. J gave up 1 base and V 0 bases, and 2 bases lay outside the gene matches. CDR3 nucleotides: TGTGCCAGCAGCTTGGGACTAGCGATGAACACCGGGGAGCTGTTTTTT. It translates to CASSLGLAMNTGELFF.

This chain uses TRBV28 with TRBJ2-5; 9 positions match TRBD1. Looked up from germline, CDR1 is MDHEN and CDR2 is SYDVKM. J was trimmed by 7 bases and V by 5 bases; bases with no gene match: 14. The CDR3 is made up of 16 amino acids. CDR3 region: CASSPLPGTGFGTQYF. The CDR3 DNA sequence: TGTGCCAGCAGTCCTTTACCCGGGACAGGGTTTGGGACCCAGTACTTC. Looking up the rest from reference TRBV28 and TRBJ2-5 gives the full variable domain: DVKVTQSSRYLVKRTGEKVFLECVQDMDHENMFWYRQDPGLGLRLIYFSYDVKMKEKGDIPEGYSVSREKKERFSLILESASTNQTSMYLCASSPLPGTGFGTQYFGPGTRLLVL.

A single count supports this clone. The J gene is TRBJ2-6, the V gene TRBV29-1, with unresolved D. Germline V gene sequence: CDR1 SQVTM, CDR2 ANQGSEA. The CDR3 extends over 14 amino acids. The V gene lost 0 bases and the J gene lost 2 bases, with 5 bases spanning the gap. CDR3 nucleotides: TGCAGCGTTGAAGAAGGAACTGGGGCCAACGTCCTGACTTTC. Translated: CSVEEGTGANVLTF.

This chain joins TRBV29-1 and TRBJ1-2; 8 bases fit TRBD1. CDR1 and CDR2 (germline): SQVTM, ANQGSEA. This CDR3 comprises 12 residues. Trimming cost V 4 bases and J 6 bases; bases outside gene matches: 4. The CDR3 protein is CSVGTGYDGYTF. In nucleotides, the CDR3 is TGCAGCGTTGGGACAGGGTACGATGGCTACACCTTC.

The CDR3 DNA reads TGCGCCAGCAGCTCAGGACACGTAGGCTACGAGCAGTACTTC. Translated: CASSSGHVGYEQYF. The rearrangement joins TRBV5-1 to TRBJ2-7; D is perhaps TRBD1 (5 bases). The length of the CDR3 is 14 residues. The V gene lost 3 bases and the J gene lost 3 bases, with 13 bases spanning the gap. Germline CDR1 and CDR2: SGHRS and YFSETQ.

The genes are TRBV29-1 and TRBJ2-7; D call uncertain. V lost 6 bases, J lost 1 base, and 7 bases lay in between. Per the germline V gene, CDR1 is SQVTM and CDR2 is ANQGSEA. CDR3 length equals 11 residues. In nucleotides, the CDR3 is TGCAGCGTCGTCTCGTCCTACGAGCAGTACTTC. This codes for CSVVSSYEQYF.

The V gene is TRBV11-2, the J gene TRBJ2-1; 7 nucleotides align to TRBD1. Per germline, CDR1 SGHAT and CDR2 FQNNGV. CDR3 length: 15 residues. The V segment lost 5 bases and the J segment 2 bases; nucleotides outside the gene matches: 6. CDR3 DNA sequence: TGTGCCAGCAGCAAACAGGGGTCTACCTACAATGAGCAGTTCTTC. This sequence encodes CASSKQGSTYNEQFF.

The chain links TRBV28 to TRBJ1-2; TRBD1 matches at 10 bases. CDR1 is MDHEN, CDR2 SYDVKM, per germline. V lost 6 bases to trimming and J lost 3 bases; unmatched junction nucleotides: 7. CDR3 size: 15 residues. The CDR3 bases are TGTGCCAGCAGCCTTCCGGGACAGGGGCACTATGGCTACACCTTC. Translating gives CASSLPGQGHYGYTF.

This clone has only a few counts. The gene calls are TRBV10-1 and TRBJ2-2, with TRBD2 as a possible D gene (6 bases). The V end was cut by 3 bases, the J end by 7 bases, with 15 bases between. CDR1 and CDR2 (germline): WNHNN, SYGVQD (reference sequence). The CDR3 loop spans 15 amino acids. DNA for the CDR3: TGCGCCAGCAGTGAAGGAGGGAGGAGATTCGGGGAGCTGTTTTTT. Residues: CASSEGGRRFGELFF.

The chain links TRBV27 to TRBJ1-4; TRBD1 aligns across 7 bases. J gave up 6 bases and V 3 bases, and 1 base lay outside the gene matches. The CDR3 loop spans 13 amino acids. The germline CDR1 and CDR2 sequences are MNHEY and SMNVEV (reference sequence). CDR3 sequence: CASSFQGDEKLFF. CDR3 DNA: TGTGCCAGCAGTTTTCAGGGGGATGAAAAACTGTTTTTT.

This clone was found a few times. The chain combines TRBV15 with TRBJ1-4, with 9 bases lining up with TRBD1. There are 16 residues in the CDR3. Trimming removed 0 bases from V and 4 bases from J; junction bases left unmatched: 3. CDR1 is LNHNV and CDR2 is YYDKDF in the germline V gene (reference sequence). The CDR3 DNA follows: TGTGCCACCAGCAGAGAACAGGGGGCGATTAATGAAAAACTGTTTTTT. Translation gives CATSREQGAINEKLFF.

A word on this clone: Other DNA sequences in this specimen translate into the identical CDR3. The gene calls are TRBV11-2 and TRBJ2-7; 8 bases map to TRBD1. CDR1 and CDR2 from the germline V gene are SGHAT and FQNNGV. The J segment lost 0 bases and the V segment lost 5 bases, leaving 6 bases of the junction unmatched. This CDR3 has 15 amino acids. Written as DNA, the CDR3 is TGTGCCAGCAGCCCCAGACAGGGGCCCTCCTACGAGCAGTACTTC. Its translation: CASSPRQGPSYEQYF.

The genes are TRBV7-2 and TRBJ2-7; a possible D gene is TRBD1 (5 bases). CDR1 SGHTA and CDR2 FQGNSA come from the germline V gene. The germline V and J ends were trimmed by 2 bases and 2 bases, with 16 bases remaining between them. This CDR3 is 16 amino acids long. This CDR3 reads CASSLLSRAVAYEQYF. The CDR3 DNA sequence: TGTGCCAGCAGCTTACTAAGCAGGGCTGTAGCCTACGAGCAGTACTTC.

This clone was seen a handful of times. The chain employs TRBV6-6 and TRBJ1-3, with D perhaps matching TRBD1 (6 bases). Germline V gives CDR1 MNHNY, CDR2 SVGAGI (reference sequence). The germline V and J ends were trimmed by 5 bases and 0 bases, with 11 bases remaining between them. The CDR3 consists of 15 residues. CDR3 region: CASSDRTYSGNTIYF. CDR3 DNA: TGTGCCAGCAGTGACAGGACCTACTCTGGAAACACCATATATTTT.

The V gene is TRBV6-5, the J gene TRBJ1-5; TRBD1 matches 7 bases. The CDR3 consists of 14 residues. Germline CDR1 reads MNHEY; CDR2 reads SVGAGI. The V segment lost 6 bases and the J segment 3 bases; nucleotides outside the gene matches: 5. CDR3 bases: TGTGCCAGCAGCGCGACAGGGCTCAATCAGCCCCAGCATTTT. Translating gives CASSATGLNQPQHF.

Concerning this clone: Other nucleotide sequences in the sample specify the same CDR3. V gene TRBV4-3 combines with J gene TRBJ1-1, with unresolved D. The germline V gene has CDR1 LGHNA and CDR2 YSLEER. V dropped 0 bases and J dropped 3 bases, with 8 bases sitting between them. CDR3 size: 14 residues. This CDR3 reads CASSQDHRDTEAFF. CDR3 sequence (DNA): TGCGCCAGCAGCCAAGATCATCGGGACACTGAAGCTTTCTTT.

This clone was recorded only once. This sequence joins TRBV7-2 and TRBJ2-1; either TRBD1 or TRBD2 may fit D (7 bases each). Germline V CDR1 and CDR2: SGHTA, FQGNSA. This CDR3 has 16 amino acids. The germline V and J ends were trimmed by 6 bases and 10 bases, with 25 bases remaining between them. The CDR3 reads CASSAHRQGGRGEQFF. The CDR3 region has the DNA TGTGCCAGCAGTGCCCATAGGCAGGGGGGGCGAGGGGAGCAGTTCTTC.

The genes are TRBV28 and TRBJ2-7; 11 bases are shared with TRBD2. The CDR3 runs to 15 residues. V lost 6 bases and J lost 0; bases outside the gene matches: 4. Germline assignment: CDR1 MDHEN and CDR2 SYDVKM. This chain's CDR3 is CASRSGLAGSYEQYF. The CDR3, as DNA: TGTGCCAGCAGATCTGGACTAGCGGGCTCCTACGAGCAGTACTTC.

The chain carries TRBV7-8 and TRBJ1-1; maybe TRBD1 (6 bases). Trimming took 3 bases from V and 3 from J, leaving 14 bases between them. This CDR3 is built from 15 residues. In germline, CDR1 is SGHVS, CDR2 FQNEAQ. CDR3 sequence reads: CASSFRGKADTEAFF. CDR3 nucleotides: TGTGCCAGCAGCTTTAGGGGGAAGGCGGACACTGAAGCTTTCTTT.